This section outlines one TCR beta chain sequence together with its context. The data were obtained in a study of blood T cell repertoires in COVID-19. Clones were read by immunoSEQ multiplex PCR, and TCRdb kept only the in-frame ones, dropping some. Of approximately 240,000 clones listed, about 89% are singletons. The CDR3 length is 18 residues. Germline CDR1 and CDR2: MGHRA and YSYEKL. Germline trimming cut 3 bases from V and 1 base from J; bases unmatched to any gene: 9. This sequence was found in a young woman who had recovered from COVID-19. This sequence joins TRBV4-1 and TRBJ2-5; TRBD2 matches at 12 bases. The source material was PBMCs or T cells enriched from blood (not recorded which). In DNA, the CDR3 is TGCGCCAGCAGCCATCCCAGTGGACTAGCGGGGACCCAAGAGACCCAGTACTTC. Translating it yields CASSHPSGLAGTQETQYF.